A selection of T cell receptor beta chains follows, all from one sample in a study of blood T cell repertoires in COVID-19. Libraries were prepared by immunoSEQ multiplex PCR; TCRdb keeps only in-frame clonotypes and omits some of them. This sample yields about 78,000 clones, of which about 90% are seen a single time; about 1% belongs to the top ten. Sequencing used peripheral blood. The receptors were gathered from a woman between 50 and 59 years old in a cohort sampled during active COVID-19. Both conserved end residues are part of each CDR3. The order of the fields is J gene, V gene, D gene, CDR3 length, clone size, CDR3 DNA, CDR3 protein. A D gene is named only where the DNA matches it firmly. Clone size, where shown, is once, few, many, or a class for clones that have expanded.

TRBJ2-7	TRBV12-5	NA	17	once	TGTGCTAGTGGTCTCTTCTTCGCAGACAGGTTCTCCTACGAGCAGTACTTC	CASGLFFADRFSYEQYF
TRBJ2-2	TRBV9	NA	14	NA	TGTGCCAGCAGCGTAGAACTGAACACCGGGGAGCTGTTTTTT	CASSVELNTGELFF
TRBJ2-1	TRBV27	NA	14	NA	TGTGCCAGCAGCCCCGAGGAAGCGTACAATGAGCAGTTCTTC	CASSPEEAYNEQFF
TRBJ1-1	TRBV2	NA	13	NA	TGTGCCAGCAGTGCGACAAAGAACACTGAAGCTTTCTTT	CASSATKNTEAFF
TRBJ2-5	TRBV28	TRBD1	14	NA	TGTGCCAGCAGTTCGGGGGACAGGTGGGAGACCCAGTACTTC	CASSSGDRWETQYF
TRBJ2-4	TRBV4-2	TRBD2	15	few	TGTGCCAGCAGCCAACTCGGGACTACCGAAAACATTCAGTACTTC	CASSQLGTTENIQYF
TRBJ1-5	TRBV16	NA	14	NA	TGTGCCACCTCGAGGACAAATAGCAATCAGCCCCAGCATTTT	CATSRTNSNQPQHF
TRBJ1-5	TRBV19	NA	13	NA	TGTGCCAGTAGTATCCCGGGGAAGCAGCCCCAGCATTTT	CASSIPGKQPQHF
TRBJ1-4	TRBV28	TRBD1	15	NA	TGTGCCAGCAGTCCCCCCGGACAGGGCCGGGAAAAACTGTTTTTT	CASSPPGQGREKLFF
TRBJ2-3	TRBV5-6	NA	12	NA	TGTGCCAGCAGCCTGGGGACTCATACGCAGTATTTT	CASSLGTHTQYF
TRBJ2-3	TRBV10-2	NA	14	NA	TGCGCCAGCAGTGTATCGCGGAGCACAGATACGCAGTATTTT	CASSVSRSTDTQYF
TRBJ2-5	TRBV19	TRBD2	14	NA	TGTGCCAGTAGCCCCCGGGGGGGAGTAGAGACCCAGTACTTC	CASSPRGGVETQYF
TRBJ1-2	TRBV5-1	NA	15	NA	TGCGCCAGCAGCTTTGTTAGGGGTGAGAACTATGGCTACACCTTC	CASSFVRGENYGYTF
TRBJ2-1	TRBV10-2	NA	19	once	TGCGCCAGCAGTGCTAAGGTTTTAATAGCCGGGAGAACGGGGCATGAGCAGTTCTTC	CASSAKVLIAGRTGHEQFF
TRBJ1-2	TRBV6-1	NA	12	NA	TGTGCCAGCAGTGAGGGGACAAGTGGCTACACCTTC	CASSEGTSGYTF
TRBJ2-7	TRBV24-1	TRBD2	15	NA	TGTGCCACCAGTGACCCCGTCGGGGGGGTTGGCGAGCAGTACTTC	CATSDPVGGVGEQYF